This T cell receptor (beta chain) was profiled in a study of Graves' ophthalmopathy and Graves' hyperthyroidism. Trimming removed 10 bases from V and 7 bases from J, with 5 bases in between. The CDR3 contains 10 residues. Germline CDR1 is ENHRY and CDR2 is SYGVKD. Amplification of TCR beta CDR3 regions used RNA transcripts. HTBI primers were employed in first-round RT-PCR, then a second-round multiplex PCR followed. One entry per CDR3 protein, called by TCRdb with MiXCR from the multiplex PCR reads. The table lists about 740,000 distinct CDR3 sequences, 35% to 50% of them singletons, with approximately 43% in the top ten.

The sequence came from an adult man with Graves' ophthalmopathy. The chain couples TRBV10-3 to TRBJ1-6; no clear D. Sequenced sample: peripheral blood. The CDR3 coding sequence is TGTGCCAATCTCAATTCACCCCTCCACTTT. Its translation is CANLNSPLHF.